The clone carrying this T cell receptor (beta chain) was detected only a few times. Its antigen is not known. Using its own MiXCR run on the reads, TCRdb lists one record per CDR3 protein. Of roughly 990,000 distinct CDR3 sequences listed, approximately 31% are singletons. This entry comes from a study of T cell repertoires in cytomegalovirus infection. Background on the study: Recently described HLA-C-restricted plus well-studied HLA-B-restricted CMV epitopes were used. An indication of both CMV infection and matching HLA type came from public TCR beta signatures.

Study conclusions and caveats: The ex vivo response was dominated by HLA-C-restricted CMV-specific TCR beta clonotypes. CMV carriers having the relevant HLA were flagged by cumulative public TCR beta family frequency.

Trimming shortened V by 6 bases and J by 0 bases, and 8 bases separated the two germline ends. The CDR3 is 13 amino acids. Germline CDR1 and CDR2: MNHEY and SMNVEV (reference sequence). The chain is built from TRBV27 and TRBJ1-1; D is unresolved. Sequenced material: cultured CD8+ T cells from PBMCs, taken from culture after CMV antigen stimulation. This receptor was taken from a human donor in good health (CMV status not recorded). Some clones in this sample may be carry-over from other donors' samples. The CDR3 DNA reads TGTGCCAGCAGGGAGTACATGAACACTGAAGCTTTCTTT. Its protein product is CASREYMNTEAFF.